This T cell receptor beta chain was documented in a study of shared clonotypes between healthy human individuals. The CDR3 contains 17 residues. The J segment lost 0 bases and the V segment lost 1 base, leaving 3 bases of the junction unmatched. Per the germline V gene, CDR1 is SGHRS and CDR2 is YFSETQ. Regarding the study as a whole: On the whole, naive subsets had larger estimated richness than memory subsets had.

Method: immunoSEQ multiplex PCR; TCRdb's copy keeps in-frame clones and lacks some. The sample carries 2 million to 2.5 million clones, 95% recorded once. In the case of this clone: No antigen is known for it.

V and J are TRBV5-1 and TRBJ2-6; 8 bases agree with TRBD2. The sequence came from a man aged 18 to 29 in good health. The material sequenced was naive CD4+ T cells sorted from blood. Sample subset: CD45RA+ positively selected. This chain's CDR3 is CASSLTAGASGANVLTF. CDR3 coding DNA: TGCGCCAGCAGCTTGACAGCGGGAGCCTCTGGGGCCAACGTCCTGACTTTC. Full variable domain (rest looked up from reference TRBV5-1 and TRBJ2-6): KAGVTQTPRYLIKTRGQQVTLSCSPISGHRSVSWYQQTPGQGLQFLFEYFSETQRNKGNFPGRFSGRQFSNSRSEMNVSTLELGDSALYLCASSLTAGASGANVLTFGAGSRLTVL.